The entry below describes one TCR beta chain. Trimming cost V 4 bases and J 4 bases, with 7 bases left between them. Germline lookup yields CDR1 SGHTA and CDR2 FQGNSA. The CDR3 loop spans 12 amino acids. Expressed TCRB transcripts were sequenced after all isolated RNA was converted to cDNA. Using immunoSEQ multiplex PCR, the repertoire was profiled, and TCRdb retains in-frame clones only, with some absent. The sample consists of about half a million clones, 9.5% to 12% of them appearing once. The data derive from a study of beta chain features in type 1 diabetes. The clonotype originates from a woman aged 18-29 years in good health. V usage is TRBV7-2 and J usage is TRBJ2-5, with D uncertain. Specimen: naive CD4+ T cells from blood. The CDR3 loop is CASSWPPETQYF. The CDR3 coding sequence is TGTGCCAGCAGCTGGCCGCCAGAGACCCAGTACTTC.